This T cell receptor beta chain was found in a study of immune evolution from preneoplasia to lung adenocarcinoma. From germline, CDR1 is SGHRS and CDR2 YFSETQ. The CDR3 runs to 15 residues. V gave up 4 bases and J gave up 5 bases; unmatched junction bases: 9. Two lung cancer pathologists independently confirmed each histologic diagnosis. Clones were sequenced by immunoSEQ multiplex PCR, and TCRdb holds only the in-frame ones, with some missing. The table records around 10,000 clones, approximately 80% of them present only once. As concerns this clone: Its specificity is not known.

Overall study results and limits: Later-stage lesions appeared to have more T cells, more diversity, less clonality.

J is TRBJ1-2 and V is TRBV5-1; 9 positions agree with TRBD1. This clonotype was obtained from a person between 55 and 69 years old with lung adenocarcinoma. Some clones in this sample may be carry-over from other donors' samples. Sequenced material: FFPE normal lung tissue adjacent to the tumor. DNA of the CDR3: TGCGCCAGCAGCAACCGAGGGACAGGGAATTATGGCTACACCTTC. Protein sequence: CASSNRGTGNYGYTF.